The 18 T cell receptor beta chains below all came from one sample that was sequenced in a study of cytomegalovirus exposure and HLA in healthy donors. Vbeta (60) and Jbeta (13) primers were used in the PCR. TCRdb's copy holds only in-frame clones and misses some; the assay was immunoSEQ multiplex PCR. The table lists roughly 100,000 clones. The sample comprised PBMCs. The source is a man between 40 and 49 years old in good health and CMV-seronegative.

The chain is built from TRBV7-8 and TRBJ1-2; 8 bases are shared with TRBD1. The CDR3 is 19 residues long. Germline V lookup: CDR1 SGHVS, CDR2 FQNEAQ. J was trimmed by 2 bases and V by 0 bases; bases with no gene match: 14. The CDR3 DNA reads as TGTGCCAGCAGCTTAGCTACCGTAGCAGGGGGCTCCCACAACTATGGCTACACCTTC. Protein: CASSLATVAGGSHNYGYTF.

This chain links TRBV19 with TRBJ2-7; D call uncertain. Germline-derived CDR1 and CDR2 are LNHDA and SQIVND (reference sequence). The CDR3 has 13 amino acids. V lost 6 bases and J lost 3, with 12 bases in between. The CDR3 DNA follows: TGTGCCAGTAGCCGCCTGGCAGACTACGAGCAGTACTTC. As protein: CASSRLADYEQYF.

The chain recombines TRBV4-1 with TRBJ2-5; D call uncertain. The J call may be mistaken, given a closer DNA end match to TRBJ2-7. Germline CDR1 MGHRA, CDR2 YSYEKL. The CDR3 sequence is 16 residues long. CDR3 nucleotides: TGCGCCAGCAGCCAAGACGGCGAGGTAACCTCCTACGAGCAGTACTTC. Amino acids: CASSQDGEVTSYEQYF.

The CDR3 protein is CASSIRLAGTYEQYF. The DNA of the CDR3 is TGTGCCAGTAGTATTAGACTAGCGGGTACCTACGAGCAGTACTTC. The chain couples TRBV19 to TRBJ2-7; TRBD2 matches 10 bases. J was trimmed by 2 bases and V by 3 bases; bases with no gene match: 4. Germline V CDR1 and CDR2: LNHDA, SQIVND (reference sequence). There are 15 residues in the CDR3.

The chain uses TRBV29-1 and TRBJ1-1; perhaps TRBD1 as D (6 bases). This CDR3 is built from 13 residues. V dropped 8 bases and J dropped 1 base, with 14 bases sitting between them. CDR1 is SQVTM and CDR2 is ANQGSEA in the germline V gene. For the CDR3, the DNA is TGCAGCCTTACAGGACAGTCGAACACTGAAGCTTTCTTT. Amino acid sequence: CSLTGQSNTEAFF.

The chain is built from TRBV2 and TRBJ2-1; 14 positions agree with TRBD2. V gave up 6 bases and J gave up 9 bases; unmatched junction bases: 4. The CDR3 length is 14 residues. Germline V gene data show CDR1 as SNHLY and CDR2 as FYNNEI. CDR3 in DNA: TGTGCCAGCAGGGGGACTAGCGGGAGAGGTGAGCAGTTCTTC. Amino acid sequence: CASRGTSGRGEQFF.

The genes are TRBV10-3 and TRBJ1-3; unclear D gene. Trimming took 8 bases from V and 0 from J, leaving 11 bases between them. Germline assignment: CDR1 ENHRY and CDR2 SYGVKD. There are 14 residues in the CDR3. As DNA, the CDR3 is TGTGCCATCGGCCGGACTAGCTCTGGAAACACCATATATTTT. Translated: CAIGRTSSGNTIYF.

The chain joins TRBV7-2 to TRBJ2-5; possibly TRBD2 for D (5 bases). TRBJ2-7 explains the end of the DNA better; the J call may be wrong. The CDR3 loop spans 14 amino acids. In germline, CDR1 is SGHTA, CDR2 FQGNSA. The CDR3 DNA reads TGTGCCAGCAGCTCCGGACTGACCTCCTACGAGCAGTACTTC. The encoded protein is CASSSGLTSYEQYF.

This chain uses TRBV5-1 with TRBJ2-3, with TRBD2 matching over 7 bases. CDR3 size: 14 residues. Trimming cost V 5 bases and J 3 bases; bases outside gene matches: 6. The germline gives CDR1 SGHRS, CDR2 YFSETQ. The CDR3 nucleotides are TGCGCCAGCAGGCCCCAGGGAGGGACAGATACGCAGTATTTT. Protein sequence: CASRPQGGTDTQYF.

This rearrangement joins TRBV15 to TRBJ1-2; 7 bases line up with TRBD1. Per the germline V gene, CDR1 is LNHNV and CDR2 is YYDKDF (reference sequence). Trimming removed 3 bases from V and 8 bases from J; junction bases left unmatched: 12. The CDR3 runs to 15 residues. The CDR3, as DNA: TGTGCCACCAGCAGTGATGGGACAGCCGTACACGGCTACACCTTC. Protein product: CATSSDGTAVHGYTF.

The rearrangement links TRBV5-4 to TRBJ1-1; 10 bases fit TRBD1. J lost 1 base, V lost 6 bases, and 6 bases had no gene match. This CDR3 has 15 amino acids. Germline CDR1 SGHNT, CDR2 YYREEE (reference sequence). The CDR3 sequence is CASNRGTGENTEAFF. CDR3 bases: TGTGCCAGCAACCGAGGGACAGGGGAGAACACTGAAGCTTTCTTT. The full variable domain, in which reference TRBV5-4 and TRBJ1-1 provide the parts outside the CDR3, is ETGVTQSPTHLIKTRGQQVTLRCSSQSGHNTVSWYQQALGQGPQFIFQYYREEENGRGNFPPRFSGLQFPNYSSELNVNALELDDSALYLCASNRGTGENTEAFFGQGTRLTVV.

The J gene is TRBJ2-1, the V gene TRBV19, with 16 bases matching TRBD2. CDR1 LNHDA and CDR2 SQIVND come from the germline V gene (reference sequence). The CDR3 extends over 18 amino acids. V was clipped by 5 bases and J by 8 bases; unmatched bases: 12. CDR3: CASSARLGLAGGPDEQFF. In DNA form, the CDR3 reads TGTGCCAGTAGTGCCCGCCTGGGACTAGCGGGAGGGCCCGATGAGCAGTTCTTC.

CDR3 sequence (DNA): TGTGCCAGCAGCTTAGTTGCGGGGGGGCCATCAGATACGCAGTATTTT. This sequence encodes CASSLVAGGPSDTQYF. The genes are TRBV7-8 and TRBJ2-3; 9 nucleotides agree with TRBD2. Germline V gene lookup returns CDR1 SGHVS and CDR2 FQNEAQ. This CDR3 spans 16 amino acids. V trimming: 1 base; J trimming: 4 bases; junction bases outside the gene matches: 6.

The chain combines TRBV5-4 with TRBJ2-5; TRBD1 matches at 12 bases. The CDR3 runs to 16 residues. J lost 5 bases, V lost 4 bases, and 9 bases had no gene match. Germline CDR1 and CDR2: SGHNT and YYREEE (reference sequence). CDR3: CASSPGQGAVWETQYF. Here the CDR3 DNA reads TGTGCCAGCAGCCCGGGACAGGGGGCTGTTTGGGAGACCCAGTACTTC.

V is TRBV5-1 and J is TRBJ2-7, with 7 bases fitting TRBD2. V lost 7 bases, J lost 2 bases, and 6 bases stayed unmatched. Germline V gene sequence: CDR1 SGHRS, CDR2 YFSETQ. The CDR3 length is 13 residues. The CDR3 coding sequence is TGCGCCAGCGGGGGGGGGTCCACCTACGAGCAGTACTTC. Amino acid sequence: CASGGGSTYEQYF.

The V call is TRBV7-2, the J call TRBJ2-3; D is ambiguous. Germline V CDR1 and CDR2: SGHTA, FQGNSA. The V and J ends lost 1 base and 9 bases respectively, with 11 bases between them. The CDR3 spans 13 residues. In DNA, the CDR3 is TGTGCCAGCAGCTTAGTGCCAGAATCGACGCAGTATTTT. It yields the protein CASSLVPESTQYF.

DNA of the CDR3: TGTGCCAGCAGTTTACGAGGACTAGCCTACGAGCAGTACTTC. Protein: CASSLRGLAYEQYF. The rearrangement joins TRBV27 to TRBJ2-7, with 7 bases identical to TRBD2. CDR1 is MNHEY, CDR2 SMNVEV, per germline (reference sequence). There are 14 residues in the CDR3. Losses at the gene ends were 2 bases for V and 2 bases for J; bases not matched to a gene: 3.

The chain is built from TRBV27 and TRBJ1-1, with D tentatively TRBD1 (6 bases). This CDR3 spans 14 amino acids. CDR1 is MNHEY and CDR2 is SMNVEV in the germline V gene (reference sequence). Trimming took 5 bases from V and 4 from J, leaving 14 bases between them. In nucleotides, the CDR3 is TGTGCCAGCAGTCAGGGGTATTCGTTCACTGAAGCTTTCTTT. Its protein product is CASSQGYSFTEAFF.